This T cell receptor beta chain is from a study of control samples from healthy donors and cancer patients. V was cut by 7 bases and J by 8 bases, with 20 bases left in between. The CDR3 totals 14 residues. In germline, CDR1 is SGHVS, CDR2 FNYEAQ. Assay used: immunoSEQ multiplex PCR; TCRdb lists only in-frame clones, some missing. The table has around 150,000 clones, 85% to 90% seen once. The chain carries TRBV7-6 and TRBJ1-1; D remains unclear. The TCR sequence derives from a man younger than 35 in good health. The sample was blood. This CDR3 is CASKKNNGRVEAFF. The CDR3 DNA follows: TGTGCCAGCAAAAAGAATAATGGGCGGGTCGAAGCTTTCTTT.